What follows are 27 T cell receptor beta chains derived from one specimen sequenced in a study of blood T cell repertoires in COVID-19. Clones were read by immunoSEQ multiplex PCR, and TCRdb kept only the in-frame ones, dropping some. The data show 30,000 to 40,000 clones, roughly nine tenths seen once. Material for sequencing was peripheral blood. The receptors derive from a man aged 70-80 years with active COVID-19.

V usage is TRBV25-1 and J usage is TRBJ2-1; D might be TRBD2 (5 bases). This CDR3 has 11 residues. The germline V gene encodes CDR1 MGHDK and CDR2 SYGVNS. The germline V and J ends were trimmed by 4 bases and 7 bases, with 5 bases remaining between them. In DNA, the CDR3 is TGTGCCAGCAGTGGAGGGAATGAGCAGTTCTTC. This codes for CASSGGNEQFF.

This chain uses TRBV12-3 or TRBV12-4 with TRBJ2-3, with D tentatively TRBD2 (5 bases). This CDR3 has 12 residues. Trimming removed 4 bases at V and 5 bases at J, with 7 bases between. The DNA of the CDR3 is TGTGCCAGCAGTTACGGGAAAGATACGCAGTATTTT. This sequence encodes CASSYGKDTQYF.

This chain connects TRBV5-4 to TRBJ2-1; D is unresolved. Trimming pared 4 bases from V and 6 bases from J, leaving 20 bases between. Germline V CDR1 and CDR2: SGHNT, YYREEE (reference sequence). The CDR3 contains 16 residues. The CDR3 sequence: CASSAERLTTGNEQFF. In DNA, the CDR3 is TGTGCCAGCAGCGCGGAGAGGCTAACTACGGGCAATGAGCAGTTCTTC.

This clone was seen only once. J is TRBJ1-5 and V is TRBV4-3, with unresolved D. The CDR3 sequence is 16 residues long. V lost 0 bases and J lost 3, with 12 bases in between. Germline lookup yields CDR1 LGHNA and CDR2 YSLEER. The CDR3 DNA is TGCGCCAGCAGCCAAGAACGGGGAATTAACAATCAGCCCCAGCATTTT. This codes for CASSQERGINNQPQHF.

This clone was picked up one time. The chain employs TRBV25-1 and TRBJ2-1; possible D gene TRBD2, 5 bases. Trimming cost V 6 bases and J 0 bases, with 15 bases left between them. CDR3 length: 16 residues. Germline V gene lookup returns CDR1 MGHDK and CDR2 SYGVNS. The CDR3 reads CASRGAGPSSYNEQFF. As DNA, the CDR3 is TGTGCCAGCAGGGGCGCGGGCCCAAGCTCCTACAATGAGCAGTTCTTC.

The chain is built from TRBV4-1 and TRBJ2-1; TRBD2 matches at 9 bases. V gave up 1 base and J gave up 0 bases; unmatched junction bases: 4. This CDR3 has 17 residues. Germline V gene sequence: CDR1 MGHRA, CDR2 YSYEKL. The chain's CDR3 is CASSQGISGSSYNEQFF. DNA of the CDR3: TGCGCCAGCAGCCAAGGTATTAGCGGGAGCTCCTACAATGAGCAGTTCTTC.

The V gene is TRBV11-2, the J gene TRBJ2-1, with 8 bases identical to TRBD2. Germline CDR1 reads SGHAT; CDR2 reads FQNNGV. The CDR3 loop spans 17 amino acids. The J segment lost 4 bases and the V segment lost 0 bases, leaving 8 bases of the junction unmatched. In DNA form, the CDR3 reads TGTGCCAGCAGCTTAGATCTCAATAGCGGGGCTTACAATGAGCAGTTCTTC. Translating gives CASSLDLNSGAYNEQFF.

V gene TRBV11-3 combines with J gene TRBJ2-6; TRBD1 is a possible D gene (5 bases). The CDR3 totals 14 residues. Germline V lookup: CDR1 SGHNT, CDR2 YENEEA. V dropped 6 bases and J dropped 1 base, with 7 bases sitting between them. The CDR3 spells CASSDRSGANVLTF. CDR3 DNA sequence: TGTGCCAGCAGTGACAGATCTGGGGCCAACGTCCTGACTTTC.

Only a few counts were recorded for this clone. The chain recombines TRBV4-1 with TRBJ1-2; 7 bases map to TRBD1. Trimming at V came to 1 base and at J to 0 bases, leaving 11 bases not matched to a gene. This CDR3 contains 18 residues. CDR1 and CDR2 from the germline V gene are MGHRA and YSYEKL. The CDR3 loop is CASSQGPDRHITNYGYTF. The DNA of the CDR3 is TGCGCCAGCAGCCAAGGTCCGGACAGGCATATTACTAACTATGGCTACACCTTC.

V usage is TRBV5-1 and J usage is TRBJ2-6, with a tentative D call TRBD2 (5 bases). Trimming shortened V by 4 bases and J by 0 bases, and 14 bases separated the two germline ends. CDR3 length equals 17 residues. In germline, CDR1 is SGHRS, CDR2 YFSETQ. The DNA for the CDR3 is TGCGCCAGCAGCCTTCCCATCGGGGACTCTGGGGCCAACGTCCTGACTTTC. Residues: CASSLPIGDSGANVLTF. The whole variable domain, remainder taken from reference TRBV5-1 and TRBJ2-6, is KAGVTQTPRYLIKTRGQQVTLSCSPISGHRSVSWYQQTPGQGLQFLFEYFSETQRNKGNFPGRFSGRQFSNSRSEMNVSTLELGDSALYLCASSLPIGDSGANVLTFGAGSRLTVL.

J is TRBJ2-2 and V is TRBV5-4, with TRBD1 identical over 7 bases. CDR1 is SGHNT and CDR2 is YYREEE in the germline V gene (reference sequence). CDR3 length: 16 amino acids. J gave up 1 base and V 3 bases, and 6 bases lay outside the gene matches. This CDR3 reads CASSSINRGNTGELFF. In nucleotides, the CDR3 is TGTGCCAGCAGCTCGATAAACAGGGGGAACACCGGGGAGCTGTTTTTT.

CDR3 nucleotide sequence: TGTGCCAGCAGCCAAGACGGACAGGGGAATGAAAAACTGTTTTTT. Translation gives CASSQDGQGNEKLFF. This chain uses TRBV3-1 (or the pseudogene TRBV3-2) with TRBJ1-4, with 9 bases fitting TRBD1. Per germline, CDR1 LGHDT and CDR2 YNNKEL (reference sequence). The CDR3 loop spans 15 amino acids. Trimming at V came to 0 bases and at J to 5 bases, leaving 1 base not matched to a gene.

This chain connects TRBV18 to TRBJ2-1; 7 bases map to TRBD1. Looked up from germline, CDR1 is KGHSH and CDR2 is LQKENI. The CDR3 is 16 amino acids. The ends lost 2 bases at V and 1 base at J; junction bases unmatched: 5. In nucleotides, the CDR3 is TGTGCCAGCTCACCATTGGTGGGACAGTCCTACAATGAGCAGTTCTTC. Translating it yields CASSPLVGQSYNEQFF. The full variable domain, with the rest looked up from reference TRBV18 and TRBJ2-1, is NAGVMQNPRHLVRRRGQEARLRCSPMKGHSHVYWYRQLPEEGLKFMVYLQKENIIDESGMPKERFSAEFPKEGPSILRIQQVVRGDSAAYFCASSPLVGQSYNEQFFGPGTRLTVL.

The DNA of the CDR3 is TGTGCCAGCACCCTGTCGACGGGGAACACCGGGGAGCTGTTTTTT. Translating gives CASTLSTGNTGELFF. The chain employs TRBV2 and TRBJ2-2; D ambiguous. Germline loops: CDR1 SNHLY, CDR2 FYNNEI. The CDR3 consists of 15 residues. The V gene lost 7 bases and the J gene lost 1 base, with 13 bases spanning the gap. The full variable domain, its missing parts supplied by reference TRBV2 and TRBJ2-2, is EPEVTQTPSHQVTQMGQEVILRCVPISNHLYFYWYRQILGQKVEFLVSFYNNEISEKSEIFDDQFSVERPDGSNFTLKIRSTKLEDSAMYFCASTLSTGNTGELFFGEGSRLTVL.

The chain is built from TRBV19 and TRBJ2-5; D gene uncertain. V gave up 6 bases and J gave up 5 bases, with 19 bases separating them. Germline CDR1 LNHDA, CDR2 SQIVND (reference sequence). The CDR3 runs to 15 residues. The CDR3 bases are TGTGCCAGTAGCCAAGGAGCTCTGGTTTGGGAGACCCAGTACTTC. It specifies CASSQGALVWETQYF.

The chain has TRBV7-6 and TRBJ2-7, with D tentatively TRBD2 (5 bases). V shed 3 bases and J shed 3 bases, with 15 bases lying between them. The CDR3 spans 15 residues. Per germline, CDR1 SGHVS and CDR2 FNYEAQ. The CDR3 DNA sequence: TGTGCCAGCAGCTTGGCCCGGGATAGGCGCTACGAGCAGTACTTC. Residues: CASSLARDRRYEQYF.

The chain links TRBV7-2 to TRBJ2-7; D uncertain. This CDR3 is 14 amino acids long. In germline, CDR1 is SGHTA, CDR2 FQGNSA. With 1 base removed from V and 0 bases from J, the gap between germline ends came to 7 bases. CDR3 nucleotide sequence: TGTGCCAGCAGCTTAGTAACAAACTCCTACGAGCAGTACTTC. Translated: CASSLVTNSYEQYF. The full variable domain, in which reference TRBV7-2 and TRBJ2-7 provide the parts outside the CDR3, is GAGVSQSPSNKVTEKGKDVELRCDPISGHTALYWYRQSLGQGLEFLIYFQGNSAPDKSGLPSDRFSAERTGGSVSTLTIQRTQQEDSAVYLCASSLVTNSYEQYFGPGTRLTVT.

CDR3 DNA: TGTGCCACCAGCAGAGATCGTTCGGTCAATCAGCCCCAGCATTTT. The encoded protein is CATSRDRSVNQPQHF. The rearrangement joins TRBV15 to TRBJ1-5; D not resolved. The V end lost 0 bases, the J end lost 3 bases, and 9 bases lay between the germline ends. Germline CDR1 is LNHNV and CDR2 is YYDKDF (reference sequence). The CDR3 sequence is 15 residues long.

The chain recombines TRBV7-2 with TRBJ2-6; D is unresolved. Germline CDR1 SGHTA, CDR2 FQGNSA. V was pared by 3 bases and J by 2 bases, with 2 bases between. The CDR3 length is 13 residues. In nucleotides, the CDR3 is TGTGCCAGCAGCTTTACTGGGGCCAACGTCCTGACTTTC. The encoded protein is CASSFTGANVLTF.

The V and J genes are TRBV11-2 and TRBJ1-1; possibly TRBD1 for D (6 bases). Per germline, CDR1 SGHAT and CDR2 FQNNGV. The V gene lost 4 bases and the J gene lost 0 bases, with 9 bases spanning the gap. This CDR3 is built from 14 residues. In nucleotides, the CDR3 is TGTGCCAGCAGCTCCGACAGGCTGAACACTGAAGCTTTCTTT. It specifies CASSSDRLNTEAFF.

A single count supports this clone. The V gene is TRBV27, the J gene TRBJ2-1; no clear D. The ends were cut back, 5 bases at V and 0 bases at J, with 14 bases in the middle. The CDR3 covers 16 residues. CDR1 and CDR2 (germline): MNHEY, SMNVEV (reference sequence). The CDR3 loop is CASSLTPPVSYNEQFF. CDR3 bases: TGTGCCAGCAGTCTGACTCCGCCGGTCTCCTACAATGAGCAGTTCTTC.

In DNA, the CDR3 is TGTGCCAGCTCACCAGGAACAGGGGAGGTTGGTGAAAAACTGTTTTTT. It codes for CASSPGTGEVGEKLFF. The chain combines TRBV18 with TRBJ1-4; 7 bases fit TRBD1. The V gene end was trimmed by 2 bases and the J gene end by 7 bases; junction bases not matched to a gene: 10. This CDR3 is built from 16 residues. Germline CDR1 and CDR2: KGHSH and LQKENI.

The rearrangement links TRBV6-5 to TRBJ1-1; D gene unclear. V was pared by 6 bases and J by 4 bases, with 15 bases between. The CDR3 contains 14 residues. From germline, CDR1 is MNHEY and CDR2 SVGAGI. CDR3 sequence reads: CASRHPEGGTEAFF. CDR3 nucleotide sequence: TGTGCCAGCAGGCACCCTGAAGGCGGCACTGAAGCTTTCTTT.

This chain connects TRBV5-4 to TRBJ2-5, with 9 positions matching TRBD2. Losses at the gene ends were 0 bases for V and 6 bases for J; bases not matched to a gene: 12. The CDR3 spans 17 residues. CDR1 is SGHNT, CDR2 YYREEE, per germline (reference sequence). CDR3 nucleotide sequence: TGTGCCAGCAGCTTGGGTGGCGGGAGGGGCCGGCGGCAGACCCAGTACTTC. As protein: CASSLGGGRGRRQTQYF.

On this clone itself: The junction and the germline gene differ at one end; a read error may be behind it. The rearrangement uses TRBV4-3 and TRBJ2-5; the D gene is possibly TRBD2 (5 bases). Germline V gene sequence: CDR1 LGHNA, CDR2 YSLEER. CDR3 length equals 15 residues. The CDR3 nucleotides are TGCGCCTGCAGCCAAGATCAGGCAGCGGTGGAGACCCAGTACTTC. It translates to CACSQDQAAVETQYF.

CDR3 coding DNA: TGTGCCAGCAGCCAATTGCGTGCCCCCAATGAGCAGTTCTTC. Translation gives CASSQLRAPNEQFF. The genes are TRBV14 and TRBJ2-1, with D unclear. Trimming stripped 2 bases from V and 6 bases from J, with 11 bases between. Per the germline V gene, CDR1 is SGHDN and CDR2 is FVKESK. CDR3 size: 14 residues.

J is TRBJ2-4 and V is TRBV7-2, with D perhaps matching TRBD2 (6 bases). The CDR3 has 16 residues. Germline loops: CDR1 SGHTA, CDR2 FQGNSA. V was pared by 2 bases and J by 2 bases, with 13 bases between. CDR3 nucleotides: TGTGCCAGCAGCTTAAGCGCAGGGAGGACCAAAAACATTCAGTACTTC. Translation: CASSLSAGRTKNIQYF.